This T cell receptor (beta chain) was recovered during a study of shared T cell receptors in the human thymus (dated by TCRdb to the early 2020s). Notes on the research overall: The study examined how the human thymus generates shared, self-reactive T-cell receptor alpha chains.

Cut back by 1 base and 4 bases, the V and J ends lie 18 bases apart. CDR1 and CDR2 are read off the germline V gene as SGHDT and YYEEEE. CDR3 length: 17 amino acids, cysteine to phenylalanine. The entry retains the CDR3 DNA only, 51 bases that are in frame from base 1. The sample holds a few counts of this clone. Its target antigen remains unknown. It has no much larger one-base neighbor in the sample; base qualities were not kept. Library prep was done by the immunoSEQ multiplex PCR assay. Drawn from immuneACCESS, this table holds only the in-frame rearrangements with V and J called that TCRdb kept. Clones are partly lost; checked studies trace under half to an unresolved V gene and leave the rest unexplained. The sample records hundreds of thousands of clones, about 87% of which are singletons. The ten top clones hold roughly 0.0086% of the sample. This sample also belongs to another study, concerning human thymus T cells. The second study's authors report: Immunologically healthy infants undergoing open corrective cardiac surgery for congenital heart defects in Finland were used as donors. The thymus tissue came from surgical resects taken out during corrective cardiac surgery. V and J gene segment usage appeared biased in both thymic and peripheral blood repertoires. Highly overlapping thymic TCR repertoires among unrelated individuals were reported in the related research. The study used fewer than ten infant thymus samples plus four related peripheral blood samples to characterize TCR alpha and beta repertoires. The infant donors were about 6 to 244 days old, and the cohort included six males and a couple of females. Thymocytes were released mechanically from tissue and stored at -70 °C as pellets of about 9.5-32 million cells. A QIAsymphony instrument was used to extract genomic DNA from frozen cell pellets. The immunoSEQ multiplex PCR assay was used to amplify the TCRB and TCRAD loci from a standardized amount of quality-controlled genomic DNA. The amplicons spanned the V(D)J region and were long enough to cover the CDR3 and allow V and J genes to be identified. Amplicon sequencing was performed on an Illumina platform through the commercial immunoSEQ service. Primer bias and sequencing errors were corrected as previously described, and TCRAD and TCRB definitions were based on the IMGT database. The repertoires were analysed using immunoSEQ Analyzer 3.0 and VDJTools for basic statistics, V/J segment usage, diversity estimates, rarefaction and pairwise overlap. To estimate diversity, the Chao1, ChaoE, Efron-Thisted, Shannon and inverse Simpson indices were applied, and diversity was also estimated on datasets down-sampled to the smallest sample. Repertoire overlap was assessed by strict matching of CDR3 nucleotide sequence, V gene and J gene, and clustering was done by Jaccard-based multidimensional scaling. On average, thymus samples gave 650,000 to 1,000,000 unique TCRB clonotypes, whereas blood samples gave about 84,000.

The TCR was taken from a boy younger than two with a congenital heart defect. Donor details come from another sample of the same person, matched by shared clones. Here the chain combines TRBV5-6 and TRBJ1-3; TRBD1 is possibly the D segment (6 matching bases). What was sequenced was thymocytes. The CDR3 is CASSLIFGGAEGNTIYF. In nucleotide form, the sequence is TGTGCCAGCAGCTTGATATTTGGGGGCGCGGAAGGAAACACCATATATTTT. The full variable domain, with segments outside the CDR3 supplied by the reference TRBV5-6 and TRBJ1-3 proteins, appears as DAGVTQSPTHLIKTRGQQVTLRCSPKSGHDTVSWYQQALGQGPQFIFQYYEEEERQRGNFPDRFSGHQFPNYSSELNVNALLLGDSALYLCASSLIFGGAEGNTIYFGEGSWLTVV.